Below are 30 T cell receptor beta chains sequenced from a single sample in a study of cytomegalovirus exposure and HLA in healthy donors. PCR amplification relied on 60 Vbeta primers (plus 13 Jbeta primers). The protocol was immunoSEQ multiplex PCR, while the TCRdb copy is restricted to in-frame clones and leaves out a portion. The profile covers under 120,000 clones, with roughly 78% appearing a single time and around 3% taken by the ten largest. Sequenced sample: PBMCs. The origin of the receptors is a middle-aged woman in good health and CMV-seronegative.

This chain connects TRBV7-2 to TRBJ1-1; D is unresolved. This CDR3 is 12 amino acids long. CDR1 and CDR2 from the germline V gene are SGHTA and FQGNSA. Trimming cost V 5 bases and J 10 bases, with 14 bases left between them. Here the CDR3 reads CASSPPARGAFF. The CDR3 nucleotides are TGTGCCAGCAGCCCCCCCGCCCGCGGAGCTTTCTTT.

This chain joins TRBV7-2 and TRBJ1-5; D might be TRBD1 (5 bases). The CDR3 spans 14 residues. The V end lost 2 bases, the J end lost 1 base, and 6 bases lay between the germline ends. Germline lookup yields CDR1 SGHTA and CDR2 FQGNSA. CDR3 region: CASSLQGSNQPQHF. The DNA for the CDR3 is TGTGCCAGCAGCTTACAGGGCAGCAATCAGCCCCAGCATTTT.

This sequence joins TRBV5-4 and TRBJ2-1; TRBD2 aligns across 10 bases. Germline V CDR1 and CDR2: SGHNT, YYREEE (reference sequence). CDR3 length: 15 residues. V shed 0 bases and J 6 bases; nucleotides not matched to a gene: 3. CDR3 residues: CASSLDSGRANEQFF. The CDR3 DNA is TGTGCCAGCAGCTTGGACAGCGGGAGGGCCAATGAGCAGTTCTTC.

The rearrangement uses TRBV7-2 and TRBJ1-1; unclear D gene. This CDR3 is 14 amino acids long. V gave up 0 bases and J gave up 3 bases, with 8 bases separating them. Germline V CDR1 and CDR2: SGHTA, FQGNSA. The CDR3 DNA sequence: TGTGCCAGCAGCTTAGCACGGAGGGACACTGAAGCTTTCTTT. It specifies CASSLARRDTEAFF.

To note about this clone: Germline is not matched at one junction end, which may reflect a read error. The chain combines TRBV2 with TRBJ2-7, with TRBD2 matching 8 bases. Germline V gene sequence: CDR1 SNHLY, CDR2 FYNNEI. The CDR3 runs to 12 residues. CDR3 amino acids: CASSGWGPGLVF. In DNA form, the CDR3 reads TGTGCCAGCAGTGGCTGGGGACCGGGACTAGTCTTC.

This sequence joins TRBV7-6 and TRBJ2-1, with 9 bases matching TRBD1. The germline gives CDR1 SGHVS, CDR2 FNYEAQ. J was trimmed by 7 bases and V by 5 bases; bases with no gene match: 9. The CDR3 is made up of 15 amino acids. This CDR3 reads CASSGTGTGNNEQFF. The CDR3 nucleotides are TGTGCCAGCAGCGGCACCGGGACAGGGAATAATGAGCAGTTCTTC.

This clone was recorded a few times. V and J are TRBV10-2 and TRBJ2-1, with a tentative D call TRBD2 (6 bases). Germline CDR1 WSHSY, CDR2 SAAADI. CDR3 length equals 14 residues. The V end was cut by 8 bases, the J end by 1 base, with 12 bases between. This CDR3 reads CASRERGSYNEQFF. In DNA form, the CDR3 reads TGCGCCAGCCGGGAGAGGGGATCCTACAATGAGCAGTTCTTC.

CDR3 loop: CASSEMPAGTGELFF. The CDR3 nucleotides are TGTGCCAGCAGTGAAATGCCGGCAGGCACCGGGGAGCTGTTTTTT. The genes are TRBV6-1 and TRBJ2-2; no firm D call. CDR3 length: 15 residues. Trimming removed 2 bases from V and 4 bases from J, with 11 bases in between. CDR1 and CDR2 from the germline V gene are MNHNS and SASEGT.

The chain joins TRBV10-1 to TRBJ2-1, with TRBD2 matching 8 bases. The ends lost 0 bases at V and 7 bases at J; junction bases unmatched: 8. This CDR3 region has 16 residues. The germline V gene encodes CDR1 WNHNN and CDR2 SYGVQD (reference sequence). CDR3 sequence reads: CASSESKSGSGNEQFF. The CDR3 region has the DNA TGCGCCAGCAGTGAGTCGAAAAGCGGGAGCGGGAATGAGCAGTTCTTC.

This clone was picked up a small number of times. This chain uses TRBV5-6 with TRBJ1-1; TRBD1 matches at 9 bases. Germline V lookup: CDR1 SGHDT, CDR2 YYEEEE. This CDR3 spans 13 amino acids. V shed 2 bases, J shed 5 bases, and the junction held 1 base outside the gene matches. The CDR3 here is CASSFGTGTEAFF. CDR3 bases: TGTGCCAGCAGCTTCGGGACAGGGACTGAAGCTTTCTTT.

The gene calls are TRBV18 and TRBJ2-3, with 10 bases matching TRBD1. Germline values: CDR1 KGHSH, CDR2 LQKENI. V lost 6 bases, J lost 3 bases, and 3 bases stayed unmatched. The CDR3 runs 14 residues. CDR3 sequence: CASSLGQGTDTQYF. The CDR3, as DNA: TGTGCCAGCTCGCTGGGACAGGGGACAGATACGCAGTATTTT.

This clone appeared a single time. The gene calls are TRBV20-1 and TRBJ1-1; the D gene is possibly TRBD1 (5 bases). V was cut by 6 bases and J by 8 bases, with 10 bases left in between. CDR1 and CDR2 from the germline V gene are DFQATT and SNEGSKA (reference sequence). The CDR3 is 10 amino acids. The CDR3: CSALRQEAFF. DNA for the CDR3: TGCAGTGCCCTTAGACAGGAAGCTTTCTTT.

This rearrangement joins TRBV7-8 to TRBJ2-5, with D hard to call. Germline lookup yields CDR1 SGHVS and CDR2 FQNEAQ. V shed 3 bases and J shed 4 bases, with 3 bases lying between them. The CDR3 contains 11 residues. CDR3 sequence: CASSFRETQYF. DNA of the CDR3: TGTGCCAGCAGCTTTAGAGAGACCCAGTACTTC.

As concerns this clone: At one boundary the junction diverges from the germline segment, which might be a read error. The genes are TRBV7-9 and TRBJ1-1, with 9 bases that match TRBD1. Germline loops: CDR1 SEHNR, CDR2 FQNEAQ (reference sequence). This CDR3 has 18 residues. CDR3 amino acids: CSSSLTYRGQELNTEAFF. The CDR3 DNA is TGTTCCAGCAGCTTAACCTACAGGGGGCAAGAATTGAACACTGAAGCTTTCTTT.

Here the CDR3 DNA reads TGTGCCAGCAGCTTGTCCGGGTGGGAGCAGCCCCAGCATTTT. Its translation is CASSLSGWEQPQHF. The rearrangement joins TRBV14 to TRBJ1-5; D is ambiguous. The ends were cut back, 5 bases at V and 7 bases at J, with 15 bases in the middle. The CDR3 sequence is 14 residues long. Germline-derived CDR1 and CDR2 are SGHDN and FVKESK.

The CDR3 is CATSRQRAGEAFF. The CDR3 coding sequence is TGTGCCACCAGCAGACAAAGAGCAGGCGAAGCTTTCTTT. The chain links TRBV15 to TRBJ1-1; D unresolved. The CDR3 is made up of 13 amino acids. Germline CDR1 is LNHNV and CDR2 is YYDKDF (reference sequence). V shed 2 bases and J shed 8 bases, with 12 bases lying between them.

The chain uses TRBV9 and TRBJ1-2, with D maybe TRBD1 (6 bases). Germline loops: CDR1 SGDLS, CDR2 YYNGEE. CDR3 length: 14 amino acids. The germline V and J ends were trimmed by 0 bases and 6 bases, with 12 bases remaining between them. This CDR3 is CASSVGQGPDGYTF. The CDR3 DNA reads TGTGCCAGCAGCGTAGGGCAGGGGCCGGATGGCTACACCTTC.

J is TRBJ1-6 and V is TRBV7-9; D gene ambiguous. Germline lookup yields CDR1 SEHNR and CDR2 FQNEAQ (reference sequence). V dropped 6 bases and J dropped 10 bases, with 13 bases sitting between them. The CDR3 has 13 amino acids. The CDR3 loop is CASSFGERSPLHF. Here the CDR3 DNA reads TGTGCCAGCAGTTTCGGGGAGCGATCACCCCTCCACTTT.

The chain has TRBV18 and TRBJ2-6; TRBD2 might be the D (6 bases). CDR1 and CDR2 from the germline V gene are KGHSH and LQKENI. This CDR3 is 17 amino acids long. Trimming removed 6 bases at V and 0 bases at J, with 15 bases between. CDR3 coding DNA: TGTGCCAGCTCCCCCGGGACTCCCAGCTCTGGGGCCAACGTCCTGACTTTC. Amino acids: CASSPGTPSSGANVLTF.

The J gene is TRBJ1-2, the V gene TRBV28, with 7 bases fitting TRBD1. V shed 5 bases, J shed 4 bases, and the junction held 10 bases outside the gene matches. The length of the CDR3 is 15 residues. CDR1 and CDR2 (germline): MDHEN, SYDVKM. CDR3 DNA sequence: TGTGCCAGCAGTCCGTCCAGCACAGGGGCCTATGGCTACACCTTC. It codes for CASSPSSTGAYGYTF.

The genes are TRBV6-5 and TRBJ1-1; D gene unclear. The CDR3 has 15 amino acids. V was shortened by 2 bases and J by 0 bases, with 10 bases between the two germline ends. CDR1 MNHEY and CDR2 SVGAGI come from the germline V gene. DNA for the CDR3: TGTGCCAGCAGTTACGGTCAGTCAATGAACACTGAAGCTTTCTTT. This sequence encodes CASSYGQSMNTEAFF.

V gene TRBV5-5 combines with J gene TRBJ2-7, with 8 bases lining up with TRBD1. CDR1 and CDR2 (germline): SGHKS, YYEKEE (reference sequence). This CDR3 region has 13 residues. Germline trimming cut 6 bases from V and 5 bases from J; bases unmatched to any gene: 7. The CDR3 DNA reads TGTGCCAGCAAAACGGCAGGGGGCAACGAGCAGTACTTC. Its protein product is CASKTAGGNEQYF.

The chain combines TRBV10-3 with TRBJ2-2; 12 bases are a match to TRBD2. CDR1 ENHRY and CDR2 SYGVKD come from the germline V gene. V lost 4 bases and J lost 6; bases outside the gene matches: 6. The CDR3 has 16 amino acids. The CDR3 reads CAISGSSGRASGELFF. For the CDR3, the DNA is TGTGCCATCAGTGGTTCTAGCGGGAGGGCCTCCGGGGAGCTGTTTTTT.

CDR3 sequence: CASSRGQEGNEKLFF. The CDR3 nucleotides are TGTGCCAGCAGCCGAGGACAGGAGGGTAATGAAAAACTGTTTTTT. The rearrangement joins TRBV5-6 to TRBJ1-4; TRBD1 aligns across 7 bases. In germline, CDR1 is SGHDT, CDR2 YYEEEE. This CDR3 is built from 15 residues. Germline trimming cut 4 bases from V and 4 bases from J; bases unmatched to any gene: 7.

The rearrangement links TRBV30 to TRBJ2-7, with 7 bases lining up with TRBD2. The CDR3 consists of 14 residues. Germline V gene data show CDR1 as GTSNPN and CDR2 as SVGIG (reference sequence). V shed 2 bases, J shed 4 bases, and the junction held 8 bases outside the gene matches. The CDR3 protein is CAWSPRDGRYEQYF. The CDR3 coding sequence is TGTGCCTGGAGTCCCCGGGACGGGAGGTACGAGCAGTACTTC.

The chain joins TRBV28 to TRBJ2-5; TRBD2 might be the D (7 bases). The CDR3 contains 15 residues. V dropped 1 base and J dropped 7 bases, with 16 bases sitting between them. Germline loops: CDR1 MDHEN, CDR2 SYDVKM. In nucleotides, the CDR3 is TGTGCCAGCAGTTTATACGGGGGGCCGGAGCTGACCCAGTACTTC. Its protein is CASSLYGGPELTQYF.

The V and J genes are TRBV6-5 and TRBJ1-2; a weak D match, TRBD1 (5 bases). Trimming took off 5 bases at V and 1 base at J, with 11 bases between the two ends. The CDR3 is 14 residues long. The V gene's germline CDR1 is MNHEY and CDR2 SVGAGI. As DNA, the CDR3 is TGTGCCAGCAGTCCCCCCGGGGGTAACTATGGCTACACCTTC. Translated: CASSPPGGNYGYTF.

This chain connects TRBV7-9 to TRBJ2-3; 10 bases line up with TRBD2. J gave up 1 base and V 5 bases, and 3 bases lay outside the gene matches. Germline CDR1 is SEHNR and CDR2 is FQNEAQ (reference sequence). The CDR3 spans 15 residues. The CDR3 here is CASSRTSGRTDTQYF. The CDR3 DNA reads TGTGCCAGCAGCCGGACTAGCGGCCGCACAGATACGCAGTATTTT.

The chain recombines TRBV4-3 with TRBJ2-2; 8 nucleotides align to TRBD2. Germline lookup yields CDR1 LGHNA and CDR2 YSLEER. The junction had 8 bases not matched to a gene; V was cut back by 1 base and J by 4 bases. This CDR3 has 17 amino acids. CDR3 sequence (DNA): TGCGCCAGCAGCCAAGCTGCGGGGGGAGCTGGCACCGGGGAGCTGTTTTTT. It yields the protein CASSQAAGGAGTGELFF.

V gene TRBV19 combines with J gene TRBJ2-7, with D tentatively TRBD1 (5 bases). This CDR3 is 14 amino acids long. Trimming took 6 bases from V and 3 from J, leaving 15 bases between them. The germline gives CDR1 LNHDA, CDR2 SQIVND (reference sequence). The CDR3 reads CASRITKDSYEQYF. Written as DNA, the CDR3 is TGTGCCAGTAGGATTACTAAAGACAGCTACGAGCAGTACTTC.